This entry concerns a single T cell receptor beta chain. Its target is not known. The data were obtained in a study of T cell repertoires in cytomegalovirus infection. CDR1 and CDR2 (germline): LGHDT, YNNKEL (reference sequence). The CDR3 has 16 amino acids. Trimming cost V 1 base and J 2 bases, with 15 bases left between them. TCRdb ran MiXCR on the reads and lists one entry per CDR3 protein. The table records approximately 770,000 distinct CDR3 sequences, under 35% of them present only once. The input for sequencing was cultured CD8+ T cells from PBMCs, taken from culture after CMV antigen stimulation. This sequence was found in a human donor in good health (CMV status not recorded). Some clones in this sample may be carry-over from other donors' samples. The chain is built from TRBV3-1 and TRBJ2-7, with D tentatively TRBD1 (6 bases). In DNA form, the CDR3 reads TGTGCCAGCAGCCAAGTTTGGACAGAAATAACCTACGAGCAGTACGTC. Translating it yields CASSQVWTEITYEQYV.